This note documents a single T cell receptor (beta chain) sequence. Its matching antigen is unknown. At one end the junction does not follow the germline gene, possibly because of a read error. The assay was immunoSEQ multiplex PCR, and TCRdb's table has in-frame clones only and misses some. There are 130,000 to 150,000 clones in the sample; about 90% occur only once, and around 5.2% lies in the top ten. The data are from a study of T cell responses to AZD1222 COVID-19 vaccine. Whole-study context: Analysis merged second doses at about 4 or about 12 weeks.

Per germline, CDR1 SGHVS and CDR2 FNYEAQ. The CDR3 consists of 15 residues. Findings and limits, study-wide: Spike-spanning, vaccine-associated CD4 TCRs were dominant at 160-218 and 743-854. Variant regions that are unmutated are reportedly the target of nearly half of spike-specific TCRs.

The chain uses TRBV7-6 and TRBJ1-2, with no clear D. The source material was peripheral blood, sampled on day 0 of AZD1222 vaccination. This receptor was identified in an adult in good health. CDR3 coding DNA: TGTGCCAGCAGCGTAAGTTACGGGCCGTCTTATGACTACACCTTC. It codes for CASSVSYGPSYDYTF.